The 7 T cell receptor beta chains presented below share a single source sample, sequenced in a study of cytomegalovirus exposure and HLA in healthy donors. Both 60 Vbeta primers and 13 Jbeta primers went into the PCR. Some clones are missing from TCRdb's copy, which holds only in-frame ones; the method was immunoSEQ multiplex PCR. The repertoire includes fewer than 100,000 clones, about 78% of them detected once, and approximately 4% sits in the top ten. Sequenced material: PBMCs. These receptors originate from a woman between 40 and 55 years old in good health and CMV-seropositive.

This chain links TRBV25-1 with TRBJ2-3; 9 bases line up with TRBD2. Trimming took 1 base from V and 0 from J; bases not matched to a gene: 5. Germline-derived CDR1 and CDR2 are MGHDK and SYGVNS. The CDR3 consists of 17 residues. DNA of the CDR3: TGTGCCAGCAGTGAATTAGGACTAGCGAGGAGCACAGATACGCAGTATTTT. Translated, it gives CASSELGLARSTDTQYF.

This clone was observed a handful of times. The chain has TRBV2 and TRBJ2-1; 9 nucleotides agree with TRBD2. V trimming: 3 bases; J trimming: 6 bases; junction bases outside the gene matches: 3. This CDR3 has 14 residues. Per the germline V gene, CDR1 is SNHLY and CDR2 is FYNNEI. CDR3: CASSEAGGFNEQFF. CDR3 in DNA: TGTGCCAGCAGTGAGGCGGGAGGGTTCAATGAGCAGTTCTTC.

The rearrangement links TRBV5-6 to TRBJ2-7; 10 nucleotides agree with TRBD1. V lost 1 base and J lost 2; bases outside the gene matches: 6. Germline V CDR1 and CDR2: SGHDT, YYEEEE. This CDR3 has 16 amino acids. The DNA for the CDR3 is TGTGCCAGCAGCTTGCTTGGACAGGGGGGGACCTACGAGCAGTACTTC. This encodes CASSLLGQGGTYEQYF.

This rearrangement joins TRBV5-1 to TRBJ1-1, with D perhaps TRBD1 (5 bases). The germline V gene encodes CDR1 SGHRS and CDR2 YFSETQ. Trimming left V 3 bases short and J 4 bases short, with 16 bases between. The length of the CDR3 is 15 residues. The CDR3 DNA is TGCGCCAGCAGCTCCTCAACAGGTTTGGGCACTGAAGCTTTCTTT. Its protein product is CASSSSTGLGTEAFF.

CDR3 nucleotide sequence: TGCGCCAGCAGCTTAAATTTACGGACAGAAGAAGCTTTCTTT. The encoded protein is CASSLNLRTEEAFF. This chain links TRBV5-1 with TRBJ1-1, with D possibly TRBD1 on 6 matching bases. Germline CDR1 reads SGHRS; CDR2 reads YFSETQ. The CDR3 has 14 amino acids. Between the trimmed V and J ends, which lost 2 bases and 8 bases, there was a span of 16 bases.

The sample holds a few counts of this clone. The J gene is TRBJ2-2, the V gene TRBV10-3, with 7 bases lining up with TRBD1. This CDR3 spans 14 amino acids. Losses at the gene ends were 7 bases for V and 0 bases for J; bases not matched to a gene: 2. Germline V gene data show CDR1 as ENHRY and CDR2 as SYGVKD. CDR3 nucleotide sequence: TGTGCCATCACCGGGACAGCGAACACCGGGGAGCTGTTTTTT. Encoded protein: CAITGTANTGELFF.

The V call is TRBV27, the J call TRBJ2-1; the D is unclear. V lost 3 bases and J 0 bases, leaving 12 bases between the germline ends. CDR3 size: 16 residues. Germline V CDR1 and CDR2: MNHEY, SMNVEV (reference sequence). CDR3 bases: TGTGCCAGCAGTTTGGCTTTGCTAGACTCCTACAATGAGCAGTTCTTC. Encoded protein: CASSLALLDSYNEQFF.